One sample yielded the 3 T cell receptor beta chains listed below, sequenced in a study of shared clonotypes between healthy human individuals. TCRdb's table, derived via immunoSEQ multiplex PCR, lists solely in-frame clones and lacks some. The sample has roughly 1,500,000 clones; approximately 98.5% are singletons. Sequencing was carried out using naive CD4+ T cells sorted from blood. Subset meaning: CD45RA+ positively selected. The receptor source for this set is a man aged 25 to 45 in good health.

This clone was found once. The rearrangement links TRBV5-5 to TRBJ1-1; perhaps TRBD1 as D (6 bases). Trimming removed 1 base from V and 6 bases from J, with 13 bases in between. The CDR3 totals 14 residues. Germline CDR1 reads SGHKS; CDR2 reads YYEKEE (reference sequence). The CDR3 coding sequence is TGTGCCAGCAGCTTGTTAATGAGGACAGCTGAAGCTTTCTTT. It encodes CASSLLMRTAEAFF. Supplemented by reference TRBV5-5 and TRBJ1-1, the full variable domain reads DAGVTQSPTHLIKTRGQQVTLRCSPISGHKSVSWYQQVLGQGPQFIFQYYEKEERGRGNFPDRFSARQFPNYSSELNVNALLLGDSALYLCASSLLMRTAEAFFGQGTRLTVV.

The rearrangement uses TRBV4-2 and TRBJ2-1; 8 bases line up with TRBD2. The CDR3 covers 15 residues. CDR1 is LGHNA and CDR2 is YNFKEQ in the germline V gene. With V trimmed by 0 bases and J by 6 bases, 4 bases remained unmatched. The chain's CDR3 is CASSQEGLEANEQFF. The CDR3 DNA sequence: TGTGCCAGCAGCCAAGAGGGACTAGAAGCCAATGAGCAGTTCTTC.

As DNA, the CDR3 is TGTGCCAGCAGTAACGGGGGGTTCGGCGAGCAGTACTTC. As protein: CASSNGGFGEQYF. The chain employs TRBV6-5 and TRBJ2-7; 7 bases match TRBD2. V trimming: 5 bases; J trimming: 6 bases; junction bases outside the gene matches: 7. Germline V gene data show CDR1 as MNHEY and CDR2 as SVGAGI. CDR3 length equals 13 residues.